This T cell receptor beta chain was retrieved from a study of blood T cell repertoires in COVID-19. The wider study: The study drew acute and convalescent COVID-19 samples from the United States, Italy and Spain. The analysed material was cDNA or gDNA that came from T cells, B-cell-depleted T cells, or PBMCs.

Measured with immunoSEQ multiplex PCR; TCRdb has only the in-frame clones, and not every one. The sample gives about 300,000 clones, 86% of which show up once; about 2.6% is in the top ten. Trimming cost V 0 bases and J 3 bases, with 10 bases left between them. Germline V CDR1 and CDR2: LNHNV, YYDKDF (reference sequence). This CDR3 contains 15 residues. Assignment of participants to cohorts was predicated upon participant-reported clinical history. Cohort 3 donors counted as recovered after two negative PCRs, clearance, or resolved symptoms. This chain connects TRBV15 to TRBJ2-3, with D hard to call. The specimen sequenced was PBMCs or T cells enriched from blood (not recorded which). The sequence was obtained from a woman aged 18-30 years who had recovered from COVID-19. CDR3 amino acids: CATSRDPEITDTQYF. The CDR3 DNA sequence: TGTGCCACCAGCAGAGATCCAGAAATTACAGATACGCAGTATTTT.